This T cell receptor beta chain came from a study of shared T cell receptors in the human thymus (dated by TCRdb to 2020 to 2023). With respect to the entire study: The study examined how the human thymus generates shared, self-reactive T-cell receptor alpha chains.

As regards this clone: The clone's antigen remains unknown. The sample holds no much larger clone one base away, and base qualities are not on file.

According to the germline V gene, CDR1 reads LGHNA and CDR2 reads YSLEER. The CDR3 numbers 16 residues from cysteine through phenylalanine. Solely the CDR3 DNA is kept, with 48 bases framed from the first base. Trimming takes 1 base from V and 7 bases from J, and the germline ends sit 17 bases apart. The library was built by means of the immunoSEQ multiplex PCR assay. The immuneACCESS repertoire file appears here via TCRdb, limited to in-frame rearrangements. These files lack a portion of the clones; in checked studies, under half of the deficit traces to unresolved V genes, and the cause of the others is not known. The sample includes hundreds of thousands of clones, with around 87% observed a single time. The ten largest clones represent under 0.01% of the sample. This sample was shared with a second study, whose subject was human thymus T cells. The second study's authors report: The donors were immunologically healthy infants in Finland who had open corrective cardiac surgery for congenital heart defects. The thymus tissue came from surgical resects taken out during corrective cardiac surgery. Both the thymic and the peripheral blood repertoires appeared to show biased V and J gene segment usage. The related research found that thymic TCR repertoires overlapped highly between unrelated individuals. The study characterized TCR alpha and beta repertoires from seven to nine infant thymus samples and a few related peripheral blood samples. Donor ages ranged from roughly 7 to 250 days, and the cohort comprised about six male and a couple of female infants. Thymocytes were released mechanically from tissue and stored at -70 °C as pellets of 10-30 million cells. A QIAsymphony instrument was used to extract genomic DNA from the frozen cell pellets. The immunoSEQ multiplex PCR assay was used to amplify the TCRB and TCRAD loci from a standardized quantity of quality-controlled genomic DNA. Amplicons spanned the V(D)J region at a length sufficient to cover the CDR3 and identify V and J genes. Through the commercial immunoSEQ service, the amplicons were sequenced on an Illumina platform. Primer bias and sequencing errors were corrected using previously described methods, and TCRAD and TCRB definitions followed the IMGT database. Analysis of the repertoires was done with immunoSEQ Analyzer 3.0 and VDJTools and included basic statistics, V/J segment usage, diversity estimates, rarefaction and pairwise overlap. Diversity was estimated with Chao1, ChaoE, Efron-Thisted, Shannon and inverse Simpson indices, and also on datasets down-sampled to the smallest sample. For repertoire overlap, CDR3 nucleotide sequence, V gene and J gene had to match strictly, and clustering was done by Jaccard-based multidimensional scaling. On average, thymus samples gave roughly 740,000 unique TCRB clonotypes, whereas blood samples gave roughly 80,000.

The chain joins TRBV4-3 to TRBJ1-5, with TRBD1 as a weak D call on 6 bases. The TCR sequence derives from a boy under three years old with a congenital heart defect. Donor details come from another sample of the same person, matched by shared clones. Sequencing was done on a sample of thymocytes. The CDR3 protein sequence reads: CASSQGTVKAGQPQHF. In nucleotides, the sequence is TGCGCCAGCAGCCAAGGGACAGTTAAGGCTGGCCAGCCCCAGCATTTT.